Listed below are T cell receptor beta chains from one sample, sequenced in a study of T cell responses to AZD1222 COVID-19 vaccine. Profiled with immunoSEQ multiplex PCR; TCRdb holds only in-frame clones, not every one. The table has about 100,000 clones, 87% seen once. The source material was peripheral blood, sampled on day 0 of AZD1222 vaccination. These TCRs come from an adult in good health. Each CDR3 is given with its conserved first and last residue. The order of the fields is V gene, D gene, J gene, CDR3 length, clone size, CDR3 protein, CDR3 DNA. A D gene is named only where the DNA matches it firmly. Clone size is given for some rows only: seen once, a few or many times, or a class if the clone is expanded.

V: TRBV13
D: TRBD2
J: TRBJ2-3
length: 16
size: NA
CDR3: CASSLTSGGITDTQYF
DNA: TGTGCCAGCAGCCTAACTAGCGGGGGTATCACAGATACGCAGTATTTT

V: TRBV15
D: NA
J: TRBJ1-5
length: 17
size: NA
CDR3: CATSRDPFEIGNQPQHF
DNA: TGTGCCACCAGCAGAGATCCATTCGAGATTGGCAATCAGCCCCAGCATTTT

V: TRBV5-1
D: NA
J: TRBJ2-5
length: 14
size: NA
CDR3: CASSTGPRAETQYF
DNA: TGCGCCAGCTCGACGGGGCCGAGGGCGGAGACCCAGTACTTC

V: TRBV5-1
D: NA
J: TRBJ2-3
length: 16
size: once
CDR3: CASSLALMGGEDTQYF
DNA: TGCGCCAGCAGCTTGGCCCTGATGGGGGGCGAAGATACGCAGTATTTT

V: TRBV4-3
D: NA
J: TRBJ2-1
length: 13
size: NA
CDR3: CASSQDRGTEQFF
DNA: TGCGCCAGCAGCCAAGATAGAGGGACTGAGCAGTTCTTC

V: TRBV2
D: NA
J: TRBJ1-2
length: 14
size: once
CDR3: CASSGGRQVYGYTF
DNA: TGTGCCAGCAGTGGGGGACGACAGGTCTATGGCTACACCTTC

V: TRBV2
D: NA
J: TRBJ1-3
length: 14
size: NA
CDR3: CASKKGTSGNTIYF
DNA: TGTGCCAGCAAAAAAGGGACCTCTGGAAACACCATATATTTT

V: TRBV6-5
D: TRBD1
J: TRBJ1-1
length: 15
size: few
CDR3: CASRRGQGSNTEAFF
DNA: TGTGCCAGCAGGAGGGGGCAGGGGAGTAACACTGAAGCTTTCTTT

V: TRBV20-1
D: NA
J: TRBJ1-1
length: 13
size: NA
CDR3: CSASFQGDTEAFF
DNA: TGCAGTGCTAGTTTCCAGGGAGACACTGAAGCTTTCTTT

V: TRBV29-1
D: NA
J: TRBJ1-1
length: 11
size: NA
CDR3: CSVTKRGEAFF
DNA: TGCAGCGTTACTAAGAGGGGCGAAGCTTTCTTT

V: TRBV11-2
D: NA
J: TRBJ1-2
length: 16
size: NA
CDR3: CASSLSGRPIYYGYTF
DNA: TGTGCCAGCAGCTTGAGCGGACGCCCCATATACTATGGCTACACCTTC

V: TRBV27
D: TRBD1
J: TRBJ2-1
length: 19
size: NA
CDR3: CASSLTSPGTGGEMDEQFF
DNA: TGTGCCAGCAGTTTAACCTCTCCCGGGACAGGGGGCGAAATGGATGAGCAGTTCTTC

V: TRBV6-6
D: TRBD1
J: TRBJ2-2
length: 13
size: NA
CDR3: CASRDRASGELFF
DNA: TGTGCCAGCCGGGACAGGGCTTCCGGGGAGCTGTTTTTT

V: TRBV2
D: TRBD1
J: TRBJ1-2
length: 19
size: NA
CDR3: CASTTNRNVDRSPTKGYTF
DNA: TGTGCCAGCACCACTAATAGGAATGTGGACAGGAGTCCGACTAAAGGCTACACCTTC

V: TRBV18
D: NA
J: TRBJ2-1
length: 15
size: NA
CDR3: CASSLVGGTYNEQFF
DNA: TGTGCCAGCTCCCTTGTTGGGGGCACCTACAATGAGCAGTTCTTC

V: TRBV6-5
D: NA
J: TRBJ2-2
length: 15
size: NA
CDR3: CASKLLAGRTGELFF
DNA: TGTGCCAGCAAACTCCTCGCCGGACGGACCGGGGAGCTGTTTTTT

V: TRBV6-2/TRBV6-3
D: NA
J: TRBJ1-1
length: 14
size: NA
CDR3: CASSYRSENTEAFF
DNA: TGTGCCAGCAGTTATCGTTCAGAGAACACTGAAGCTTTCTTT

V: TRBV6-2/TRBV6-3
D: TRBD2
J: TRBJ2-7
length: 17
size: NA
CDR3: CASSYSREGGRAGEQYF
DNA: TGTGCCAGCAGTTACTCGAGGGAAGGCGGGAGGGCCGGCGAGCAGTACTTC

V: TRBV6-1
D: NA
J: TRBJ1-6
length: 16
size: once
CDR3: CASSGEMTDYNSPLHF
DNA: TGTGCCAGCAGTGGAGAAATGACGGATTATAATTCACCCCTCCACTTT

V: TRBV19
D: NA
J: TRBJ1-1
length: 15
size: NA
CDR3: CASSIKSRRDTEAFF
DNA: TGTGCCAGTAGTATAAAATCTCGGCGGGACACTGAAGCTTTCTTT

V: TRBV19
D: NA
J: TRBJ1-1
length: 14
size: NA
CDR3: CASRYGTVAPEAFF
DNA: TGTGCCAGTCGCTACGGGACGGTCGCTCCTGAAGCTTTCTTT

V: TRBV5-1
D: TRBD1
J: TRBJ1-2
length: 13
size: NA
CDR3: CASSSGGTYGYTF
DNA: TGCGCCAGCAGCTCAGGGGGCACCTATGGCTACACCTTC

V: TRBV20-1
D: NA
J: TRBJ1-1
length: 18
size: NA
CDR3: CSASGFGLGYSGNTEAFF
DNA: TGCAGTGCTAGTGGATTCGGACTGGGGTATAGTGGGAACACTGAAGCTTTCTTT

V: TRBV29-1
D: NA
J: TRBJ1-2
length: 13
size: NA
CDR3: CSAGRRGEGGYTF
DNA: TGCAGCGCCGGACGGAGAGGTGAGGGAGGCTACACCTTC

V: TRBV5-1
D: TRBD2
J: TRBJ2-2
length: 14
size: NA
CDR3: CASSMRGTTGELFF
DNA: TGCGCCAGCAGCATGCGGGGGACCACCGGGGAGCTGTTTTTT

V: TRBV11-3
D: NA
J: TRBJ1-3
length: 16
size: NA
CDR3: CASSSRGESSGNTIYF
DNA: TGTGCCAGCAGCTCAAGGGGGGAGAGCTCTGGAAACACCATATATTTT

V: TRBV7-6
D: NA
J: TRBJ2-3
length: 16
size: once
CDR3: CASSLGRGGDTDTQYF
DNA: TGTGCCAGCAGCTTAGGCCGGGGTGGCGACACAGATACGCAGTATTTT

V: TRBV6-5
D: NA
J: TRBJ1-5
length: 13
size: NA
CDR3: CASSYGARQPQHF
DNA: TGTGCCAGCAGTTACGGGGCGAGGCAGCCCCAGCATTTT

V: TRBV19
D: NA
J: TRBJ2-2
length: 12
size: NA
CDR3: CASSRDRRPLFF
DNA: TGTGCCAGTAGCCGGGACCGGAGACCGCTGTTTTTT

V: TRBV5-4
D: NA
J: TRBJ2-7
length: 15
size: NA
CDR3: CASSLGTEGFYEQYF
DNA: TGTGCCAGCAGCTTAGGGACGGAAGGTTTCTACGAGCAGTACTTC

V: TRBV6-1
D: TRBD1
J: TRBJ1-4
length: 16
size: NA
CDR3: CASSVDRGMTNEKLFF
DNA: TGTGCCAGCAGTGTGGACAGGGGTATGACTAATGAAAAACTGTTTTTT

V: TRBV4-1
D: NA
J: TRBJ1-2
length: 15
size: NA
CDR3: CASSQGEILSGGYTF
DNA: TGCGCCAGCAGCCAAGGGGAAATCCTCAGTGGCGGCTACACCTTC

V: TRBV7-9
D: NA
J: TRBJ1-1
length: 15
size: NA
CDR3: CASSQQNTMSTEAFF
DNA: TGTGCCAGCAGCCAACAAAACACCATGAGCACTGAAGCTTTCTTT

V: TRBV7-3
D: NA
J: TRBJ1-1
length: 14
size: NA
CDR3: CASSLTQGSTEAFF
DNA: TGTGCCAGCAGCTTAACGCAGGGTAGCACTGAAGCTTTCTTT

V: TRBV11-1
D: NA
J: TRBJ1-5
length: 15
size: NA
CDR3: CASSLDGLNNQPQHF
DNA: TGTGCCAGCAGCTTAGACGGTCTTAACAATCAGCCCCAGCATTTT

V: TRBV5-1
D: NA
J: TRBJ1-2
length: 14
size: NA
CDR3: CASSLDKIGYGYTF
DNA: TGCGCCAGCAGCTTGGACAAAATCGGCTATGGCTACACCTTC

V: TRBV21-1
D: NA
J: TRBJ2-1
length: 12
size: NA
CDR3: CASNGSGRFPFF
DNA: TGTGCCAGCAACGGTAGCGGGAGGTTTCCGTTCTTC

V: TRBV7-9
D: TRBD2
J: TRBJ2-3
length: 15
size: NA
CDR3: CASSSGAGATDTQYF
DNA: TGTGCCAGCAGCTCCGGTGCGGGAGCCACAGATACGCAGTATTTT

V: TRBV11-3
D: NA
J: TRBJ1-5
length: 13
size: NA
CDR3: CASSLAGDQPQHF
DNA: TGTGCCAGCAGCTTAGCGGGGGATCAGCCCCAGCATTTT

V: TRBV5-4
D: TRBD1
J: TRBJ2-5
length: 14
size: once
CDR3: CASSSTGAGETQYF
DNA: TGTGCCAGCAGCTCCACAGGGGCTGGAGAGACCCAGTACTTC

V: TRBV15
D: TRBD1
J: TRBJ2-1
length: 17
size: once
CDR3: CATSTRDRVTRRDEQFF
DNA: TGTGCCACCAGCACCCGGGACAGGGTAACTCGTCGCGATGAGCAGTTCTTC

V: TRBV5-1
D: TRBD1
J: TRBJ1-2
length: 14
size: many
CDR3: CASSLSGQGYGYTF
DNA: TGCGCCAGCAGCTTATCGGGACAGGGCTATGGCTACACCTTC

V: TRBV25-1
D: NA
J: TRBJ1-3
length: 17
size: NA
CDR3: CASSKTGTVVSGNTIYF
DNA: TGTGCCAGCAGTAAGACCGGGACCGTCGTCTCTGGAAACACCATATATTTT

V: TRBV6-2/TRBV6-3
D: TRBD2
J: TRBJ2-1
length: 21
size: NA
CDR3: CASSSYTGTSGRLLLYNEQFF
DNA: TGTGCCAGCAGTTCATACACCGGGACTAGCGGGAGGCTCCTCCTGTACAATGAGCAGTTCTTC

V: TRBV5-1
D: NA
J: TRBJ1-1
length: 15
size: NA
CDR3: CASSFGTILNTEAFF
DNA: TGCGCCAGCAGCTTCGGGACGATACTGAACACTGAAGCTTTCTTT

V: TRBV5-6
D: NA
J: TRBJ2-3
length: 13
size: NA
CDR3: CASTQYSTDTQYF
DNA: TGTGCCAGCACCCAGTATAGCACAGATACGCAGTATTTT

V: TRBV5-1
D: NA
J: TRBJ1-1
length: 16
size: once
CDR3: CASSLRGVGQNTEAFF
DNA: TGCGCCAGCAGCTTGAGGGGTGTAGGACAGAACACTGAAGCTTTCTTT

V: TRBV10-2
D: NA
J: TRBJ1-1
length: 15
size: few
CDR3: CASSEDTSSYTEAFF
DNA: TGCGCCAGCAGTGAAGACACCTCTTCCTACACTGAAGCTTTCTTT

V: TRBV19
D: NA
J: TRBJ1-6
length: 15
size: few
CDR3: CASSPFEVFGSPLHF
DNA: TGTGCCAGTAGCCCCTTTGAGGTTTTTGGTTCACCCCTCCACTTT

V: TRBV19
D: NA
J: TRBJ2-1
length: 14
size: once
CDR3: CASSIGGAWDEQFF
DNA: TGTGCCAGTAGTATAGGGGGAGCCTGGGATGAGCAGTTCTTC

V: TRBV5-4
D: NA
J: TRBJ2-7
length: 16
size: NA
CDR3: CASSSDAGASSYEQYF
DNA: TGTGCCAGCAGCTCCGACGCGGGGGCCAGCTCCTACGAGCAGTACTTC

V: TRBV7-3
D: TRBD2
J: TRBJ2-1
length: 14
size: NA
CDR3: CASSTRGGRNEQFF
DNA: TGTGCCAGCAGCACCAGGGGCGGGAGGAATGAGCAGTTCTTC

V: TRBV2
D: NA
J: TRBJ1-4
length: 15
size: NA
CDR3: CASSEAGTGNEKLFF
DNA: TGTGCCAGCAGTGAAGCAGGGACGGGTAATGAAAAACTGTTTTTT

V: TRBV6-5
D: NA
J: TRBJ2-7
length: 15
size: NA
CDR3: CASSYPGPAAYEQYF
DNA: TGTGCCAGCAGTTACCCCGGACCAGCGGCCTACGAGCAGTACTTC

V: TRBV25-1
D: NA
J: TRBJ2-7
length: 12
size: NA
CDR3: CASSEQGYEQYF
DNA: TGTGCCAGCAGTGAACAGGGTTACGAGCAGTACTTC

V: TRBV19
D: NA
J: TRBJ1-5
length: 16
size: NA
CDR3: CASSPGTGGSNQPQHF
DNA: TGTGCCAGTAGTCCAGGGACGGGTGGAAGCAATCAGCCCCAGCATTTT

V: TRBV5-4
D: NA
J: TRBJ2-7
length: 14
size: NA
CDR3: CASSPRSAPNEQYF
DNA: TGTGCCAGCAGCCCCAGATCAGCCCCCAACGAGCAGTACTTC

V: TRBV7-3
D: NA
J: TRBJ2-7
length: 17
size: NA
CDR3: CASSTDDRANLFYEQYF
DNA: TGTGCCAGCAGCACCGACGATCGGGCCAACCTTTTTTACGAGCAGTACTTC

V: TRBV12-3/TRBV12-4
D: NA
J: TRBJ2-2
length: 12
size: NA
CDR3: CASRTRDGELFF
DNA: TGTGCCAGCCGCACCCGGGACGGGGAGCTGTTTTTT

V: TRBV9
D: NA
J: TRBJ1-6
length: 10
size: NA
CDR3: CASGEAPLHF
DNA: TGTGCCAGCGGGGAGGCGCCCCTCCACTTT